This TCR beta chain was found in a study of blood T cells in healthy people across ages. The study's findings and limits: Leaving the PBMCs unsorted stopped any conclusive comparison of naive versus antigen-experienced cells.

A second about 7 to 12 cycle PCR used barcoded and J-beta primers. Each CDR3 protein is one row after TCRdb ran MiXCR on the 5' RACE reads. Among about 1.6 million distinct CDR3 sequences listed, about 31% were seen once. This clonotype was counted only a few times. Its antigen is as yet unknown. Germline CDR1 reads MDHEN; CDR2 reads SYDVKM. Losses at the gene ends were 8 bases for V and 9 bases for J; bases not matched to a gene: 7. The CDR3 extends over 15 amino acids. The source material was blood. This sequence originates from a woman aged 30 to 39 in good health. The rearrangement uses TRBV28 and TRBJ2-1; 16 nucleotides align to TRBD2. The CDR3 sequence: CASSGLAGGLGEQFF. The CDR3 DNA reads TGTGCCAGCTCGGGACTAGCGGGAGGGCTCGGTGAGCAGTTCTTC.